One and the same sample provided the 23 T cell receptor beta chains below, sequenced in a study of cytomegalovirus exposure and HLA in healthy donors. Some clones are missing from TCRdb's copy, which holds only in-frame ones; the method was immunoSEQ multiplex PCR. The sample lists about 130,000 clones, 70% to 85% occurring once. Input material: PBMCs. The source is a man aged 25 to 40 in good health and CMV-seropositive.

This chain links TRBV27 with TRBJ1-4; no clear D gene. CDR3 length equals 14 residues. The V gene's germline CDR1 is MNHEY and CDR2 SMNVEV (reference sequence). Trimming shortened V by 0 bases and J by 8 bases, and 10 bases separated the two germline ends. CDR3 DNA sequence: TGTGCCAGCAGTTTATCCGGGGTAGGCGAAAAACTGTTTTTT. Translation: CASSLSGVGEKLFF.

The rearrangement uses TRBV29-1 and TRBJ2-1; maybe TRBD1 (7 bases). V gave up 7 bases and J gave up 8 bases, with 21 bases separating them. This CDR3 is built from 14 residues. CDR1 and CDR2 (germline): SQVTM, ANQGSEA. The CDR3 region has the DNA TGCAGCGCGGACCCCAGGGGGGCCGGGGATGAGCAGTTCTTC. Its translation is CSADPRGAGDEQFF.

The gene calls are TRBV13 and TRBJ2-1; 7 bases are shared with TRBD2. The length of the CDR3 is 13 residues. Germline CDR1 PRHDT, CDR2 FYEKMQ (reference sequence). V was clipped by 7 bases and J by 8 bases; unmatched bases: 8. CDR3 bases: TGTGCCAGCACGCACGGGGGGATGGATGAGCAGTTCTTC. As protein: CASTHGGMDEQFF.

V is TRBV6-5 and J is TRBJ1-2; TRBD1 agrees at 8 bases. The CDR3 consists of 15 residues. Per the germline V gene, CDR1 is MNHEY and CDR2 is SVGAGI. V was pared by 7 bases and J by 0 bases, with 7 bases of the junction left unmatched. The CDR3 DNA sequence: TGTGCCAGCACCCGGGGACAGGAGCCTAACTATGGCTACACCTTC. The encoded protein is CASTRGQEPNYGYTF.

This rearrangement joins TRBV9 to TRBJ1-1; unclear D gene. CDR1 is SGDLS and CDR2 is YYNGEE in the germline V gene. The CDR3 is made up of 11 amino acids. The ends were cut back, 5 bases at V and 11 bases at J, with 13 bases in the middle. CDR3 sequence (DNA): TGTGCCAGCAGTGAAGCTCATGAGGCTTTCTTT. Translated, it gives CASSEAHEAFF.

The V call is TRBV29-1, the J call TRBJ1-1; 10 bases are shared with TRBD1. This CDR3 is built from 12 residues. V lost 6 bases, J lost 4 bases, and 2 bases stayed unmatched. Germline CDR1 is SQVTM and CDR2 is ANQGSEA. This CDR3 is CSVRTGGTEAFF. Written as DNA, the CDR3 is TGCAGCGTACGGACAGGGGGCACTGAAGCTTTCTTT.

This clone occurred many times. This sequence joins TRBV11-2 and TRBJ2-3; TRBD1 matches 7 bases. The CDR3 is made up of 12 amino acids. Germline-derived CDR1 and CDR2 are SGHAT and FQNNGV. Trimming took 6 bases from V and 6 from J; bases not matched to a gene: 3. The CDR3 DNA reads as TGTGCCAGCAGTTTACAGGGGGATACGCAGTATTTT. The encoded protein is CASSLQGDTQYF.

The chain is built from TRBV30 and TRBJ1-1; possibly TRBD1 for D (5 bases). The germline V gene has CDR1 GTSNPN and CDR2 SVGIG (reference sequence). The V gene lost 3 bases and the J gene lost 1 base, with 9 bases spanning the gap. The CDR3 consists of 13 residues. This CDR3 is CAWSTDRNTEAFF. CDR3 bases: TGTGCCTGGAGCACCGACAGGAACACTGAAGCTTTCTTT.

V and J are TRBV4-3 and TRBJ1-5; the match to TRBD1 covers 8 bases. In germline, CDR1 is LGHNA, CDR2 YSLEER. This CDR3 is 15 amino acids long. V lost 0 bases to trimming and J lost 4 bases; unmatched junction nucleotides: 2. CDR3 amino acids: CASSQDRGRNQPQHF. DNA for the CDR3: TGCGCCAGCAGCCAAGACAGGGGGCGGAATCAGCCCCAGCATTTT.

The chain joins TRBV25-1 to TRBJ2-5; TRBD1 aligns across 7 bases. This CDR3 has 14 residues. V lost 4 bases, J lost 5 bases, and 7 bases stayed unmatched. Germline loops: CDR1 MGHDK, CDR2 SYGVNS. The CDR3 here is CASSVGGQSETQYF. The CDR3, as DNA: TGTGCCAGCAGTGTTGGGGGACAGTCGGAGACCCAGTACTTC.

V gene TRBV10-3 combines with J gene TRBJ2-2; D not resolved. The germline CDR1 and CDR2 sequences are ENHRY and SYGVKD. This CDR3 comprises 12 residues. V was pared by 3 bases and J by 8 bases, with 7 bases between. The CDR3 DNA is TGTGCCATCAGTGAATCTCGGGGGGAGCTGTTTTTT. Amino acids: CAISESRGELFF.

This CDR3 reads CSVITGQGARETQYF. CDR3 coding DNA: TGCAGCGTCATAACGGGACAGGGGGCCCGCGAGACCCAGTACTTC. V gene TRBV29-1 combines with J gene TRBJ2-5; TRBD1 agrees at 12 bases. Per the germline V gene, CDR1 is SQVTM and CDR2 is ANQGSEA. The CDR3 covers 15 residues. Losses at the gene ends were 6 bases for V and 5 bases for J; bases not matched to a gene: 10. The full variable domain, rest sourced from reference TRBV29-1 and TRBJ2-5, is SAVISQKPSRDICQRGTSLTIQCQVDSQVTMMFWYRQQPGQSLTLIATANQGSEATYESGFVIDKFPISRPNLTFSTLTVSNMSPEDSSIYLCSVITGQGARETQYFGPGTRLLVL.

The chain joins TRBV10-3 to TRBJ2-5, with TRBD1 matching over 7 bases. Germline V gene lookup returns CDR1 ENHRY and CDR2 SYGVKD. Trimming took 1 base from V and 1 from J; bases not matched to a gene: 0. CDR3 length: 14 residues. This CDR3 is CAISEWDSQETQYF. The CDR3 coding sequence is TGTGCCATCAGTGAGTGGGACAGCCAAGAGACCCAGTACTTC.

CDR3: CASSLQGFILYEQYF. The CDR3 region has the DNA TGTGCCAGCAGCTTGCAGGGTTTTATCCTTTACGAGCAGTACTTC. V usage is TRBV11-2 and J usage is TRBJ2-7, with a tentative D call TRBD1 (5 bases). The germline V gene encodes CDR1 SGHAT and CDR2 FQNNGV. The CDR3 runs 15 residues. Deletions cut 3 bases from V and 4 bases from J, with 16 bases between.

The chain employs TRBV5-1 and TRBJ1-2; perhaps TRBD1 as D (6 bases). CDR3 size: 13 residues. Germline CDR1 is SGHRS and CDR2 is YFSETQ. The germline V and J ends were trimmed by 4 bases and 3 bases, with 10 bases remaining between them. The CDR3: CASSPDSYYGYTF. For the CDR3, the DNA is TGCGCCAGCAGCCCGGACAGCTACTATGGCTACACCTTC. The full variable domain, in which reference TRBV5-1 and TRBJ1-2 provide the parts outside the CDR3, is KAGVTQTPRYLIKTRGQQVTLSCSPISGHRSVSWYQQTPGQGLQFLFEYFSETQRNKGNFPGRFSGRQFSNSRSEMNVSTLELGDSALYLCASSPDSYYGYTFGSGTRLTVV.

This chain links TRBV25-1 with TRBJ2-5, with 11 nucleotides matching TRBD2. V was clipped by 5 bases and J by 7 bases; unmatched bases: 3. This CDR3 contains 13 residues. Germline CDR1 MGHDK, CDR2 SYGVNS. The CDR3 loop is CASSRLAGRTQYF. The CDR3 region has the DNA TGTGCCAGCAGTCGACTAGCGGGGCGGACCCAGTACTTC.

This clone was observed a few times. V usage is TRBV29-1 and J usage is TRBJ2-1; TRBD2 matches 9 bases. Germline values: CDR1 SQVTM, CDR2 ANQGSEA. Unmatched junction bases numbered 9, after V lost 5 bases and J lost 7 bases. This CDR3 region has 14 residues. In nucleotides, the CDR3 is TGCAGCGTTAGTGGCGGGGGGGCGGGGAATGAGCAGTTCTTC. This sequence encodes CSVSGGGAGNEQFF.

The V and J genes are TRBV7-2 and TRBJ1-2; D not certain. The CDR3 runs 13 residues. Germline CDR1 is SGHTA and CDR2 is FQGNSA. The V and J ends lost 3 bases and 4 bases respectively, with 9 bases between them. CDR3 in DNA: TGTGCCAGCAGCTTCGGGGTCAGCTATGGCTACACCTTC. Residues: CASSFGVSYGYTF.

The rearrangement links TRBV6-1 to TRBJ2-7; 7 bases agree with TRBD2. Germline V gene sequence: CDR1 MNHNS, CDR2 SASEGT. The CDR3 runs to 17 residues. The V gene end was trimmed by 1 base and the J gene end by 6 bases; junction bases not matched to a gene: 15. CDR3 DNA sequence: TGTGCCAGCAGTGAAGATATGAGGGACTACTACTCCCCCGAGCAGTACTTC. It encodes CASSEDMRDYYSPEQYF.

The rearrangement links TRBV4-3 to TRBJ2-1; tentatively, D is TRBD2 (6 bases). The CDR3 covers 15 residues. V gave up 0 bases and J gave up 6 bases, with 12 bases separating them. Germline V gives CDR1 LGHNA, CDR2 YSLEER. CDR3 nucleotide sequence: TGCGCCAGCAGCCAAGAAAGGACTATGGCCAATGAGCAGTTCTTC. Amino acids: CASSQERTMANEQFF.

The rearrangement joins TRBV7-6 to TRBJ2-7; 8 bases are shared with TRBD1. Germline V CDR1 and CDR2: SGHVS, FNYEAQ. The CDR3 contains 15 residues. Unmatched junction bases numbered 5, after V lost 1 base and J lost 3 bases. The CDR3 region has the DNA TGTGCCAGCAGCTTAGGGCAGGGGGCGATCTACGAGCAGTACTTC. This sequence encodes CASSLGQGAIYEQYF. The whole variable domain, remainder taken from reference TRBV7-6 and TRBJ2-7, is GAGVSQSPRYKVTKRGQDVALRCDPISGHVSLYWYRQALGQGPEFLTYFNYEAQQDKSGLPNDRFSAERPEGSISTLTIQRTEQRDSAMYRCASSLGQGAIYEQYFGPGTRLTVT.

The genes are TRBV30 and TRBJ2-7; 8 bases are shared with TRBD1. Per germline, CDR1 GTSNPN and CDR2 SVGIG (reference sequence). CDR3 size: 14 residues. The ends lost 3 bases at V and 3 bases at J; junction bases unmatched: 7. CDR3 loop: CAWRGQGAYYEQYF. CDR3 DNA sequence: TGTGCCTGGAGGGGGCAGGGGGCTTACTACGAGCAGTACTTC.

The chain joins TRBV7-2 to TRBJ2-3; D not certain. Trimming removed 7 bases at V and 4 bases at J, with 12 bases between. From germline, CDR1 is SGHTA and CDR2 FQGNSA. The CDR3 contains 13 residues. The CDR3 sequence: CASTTYAADTQYF. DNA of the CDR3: TGTGCCAGCACCACCTACGCGGCAGATACGCAGTATTTT.